This TCR beta chain was documented in a study of cytomegalovirus exposure and HLA in healthy donors. It was with 60 Vbeta and 13 Jbeta primers that the PCR ran. Generated by immunoSEQ multiplex PCR, the TCRdb table keeps only in-frame clones and is missing some. This table holds roughly 150,000 clones, about three quarters found once. This CDR3 is built from 14 residues. V was pared by 3 bases and J by 6 bases, with 4 bases of the junction left unmatched. CDR1 SGDLS and CDR2 YYNGEE come from the germline V gene. The source material was PBMCs. The chain couples TRBV9 to TRBJ1-1; 11 nucleotides match TRBD1. This clonotype originated in a man aged 18 to 30 in good health and CMV-seropositive. The DNA of the CDR3 is TGTGCCAGCAGCGACCGGGACAGGGGGGCTGAAGCTTTCTTT. Translated: CASSDRDRGAEAFF. Variable domain in full (rest from reference TRBV9 and TRBJ1-1): DSGVTQTPKHLITATGQRVTLRCSPRSGDLSVYWYQQSLDQGLQFLIQYYNGEERAKGNILERFSAQQFPDLHSELNLSSLELGDSALYFCASSDRDRGAEAFFGQGTRLTVV.